The 22 T cell receptor beta chains given below trace back to one sample, sequenced in a study of cytotoxic CD8 clonotypes in ibrutinib-treated CLL. Method: immunoSEQ multiplex PCR; TCRdb's copy keeps in-frame clones and lacks some. The data show roughly 330,000 clones, with approximately 67% seen just once and roughly 6% held by the top ten. Source: PBMCs, taken after 36 months of ibrutinib treatment. These TCRs come from a human donor with chronic lymphocytic leukemia.

The rearrangement links TRBV23-1 to TRBJ2-5; no clear D gene. TRBV23-1 is annotated as an ORF whose role is uncertain. V was trimmed by 7 bases and J by 2 bases, leaving 11 bases between them. The CDR3 is 13 residues long. Here the CDR3 DNA reads TGCGCCAGCACCTGGGTGGGGCAAGAGACCCAGTACTTC. This translates into CASTWVGQETQYF.

In nucleotides, the CDR3 is TGTGCCAGCAGCCCCTGGCCCAGTTCCCAAGAGACCCAGTACTTC. Encoded protein: CASSPWPSSQETQYF. J is TRBJ2-5 and V is TRBV5-6, with D hard to call. The CDR3 is 15 residues long. CDR1 SGHDT and CDR2 YYEEEE come from the germline V gene. V was clipped by 4 bases and J by 1 base, with 14 bases between them.

The chain joins TRBV9 to TRBJ2-2; TRBD1 is a possible D gene (6 bases). The V end was cut by 0 bases, the J end by 3 bases, with 6 bases between. Germline V gives CDR1 SGDLS, CDR2 YYNGEE. The CDR3 totals 14 residues. For the CDR3, the DNA is TGTGCCAGCAGCGTAGCAGGGGACACCGGGGAGCTGTTTTTT. It encodes CASSVAGDTGELFF.

Details on this clone: It is likely a read error: a sequence one base away is far more abundant. This chain joins TRBV11-3 and TRBJ2-7; D unclear. Germline V gives CDR1 SGHNT, CDR2 YENEEA. The CDR3 totals 13 residues. Trimming removed 1 base at V and 3 bases at J, with 7 bases between. The CDR3 DNA reads TGTGCCAGCAGCTTAGGCCAGAACTACGAGCAGTACTTC. Encoded protein: CASSLGQNYEQYF.

The chain employs TRBV2 and TRBJ1-1; no definite D call. The CDR3 is 11 amino acids. Germline V gives CDR1 SNHLY, CDR2 FYNNEI. Trimming shortened V by 10 bases and J by 3 bases, and 9 bases separated the two germline ends. CDR3 region: CATPGDTEAFF. CDR3 bases: TGTGCCACACCGGGAGACACTGAAGCTTTCTTT.

This clone occurred a few times. This chain links TRBV7-2 with TRBJ1-2, with D perhaps matching TRBD1 (5 bases). Germline CDR1 reads SGHTA; CDR2 reads FQGNSA. The CDR3 has 14 amino acids. V shed 5 bases and J shed 8 bases, with 18 bases lying between them. This chain's CDR3 is CASSARDREDGYTF. The CDR3 DNA is TGTGCCAGCAGCGCCCGGGACCGGGAGGACGGCTACACCTTC.

The chain links TRBV15 to TRBJ2-5, with 9 bases lining up with TRBD2. CDR1 is LNHNV, CDR2 YYDKDF, per germline (reference sequence). V lost 4 bases and J lost 1; bases outside the gene matches: 13. The CDR3 has 18 residues. The CDR3 here is CATSKSLPGTSFQETQYF. CDR3 nucleotide sequence: TGTGCCACCAGCAAAAGCCTTCCCGGGACTAGCTTCCAAGAGACCCAGTACTTC.

The genes are TRBV6-5 and TRBJ1-5; TRBD1 agrees at 8 bases. Trimming took 2 bases from V and 7 from J; bases not matched to a gene: 7. This CDR3 spans 15 amino acids. Germline V CDR1 and CDR2: MNHEY, SVGAGI. Here the CDR3 reads CASSYGSGGRQPQHF. The DNA of the CDR3 is TGTGCCAGCAGTTACGGTTCAGGGGGCCGGCAGCCCCAGCATTTT.

As regards this clone: The sample holds other DNA sequences that translate to the same CDR3. The genes are TRBV27 and TRBJ2-7; TRBD2 matches 8 bases. Germline CDR1 MNHEY, CDR2 SMNVEV (reference sequence). This CDR3 has 12 amino acids. J gave up 7 bases and V 3 bases, and 2 bases lay outside the gene matches. The DNA for the CDR3 is TGTGCCAGCAGTTTCCCGGGAGGGGAGCAGTACTTC. Its translation is CASSFPGGEQYF.

The sample holds one count of this clone. The chain links TRBV15 to TRBJ2-3; TRBD1 agrees at 7 bases. This CDR3 has 17 residues. Germline V gene data show CDR1 as LNHNV and CDR2 as YYDKDF (reference sequence). The ends lost 6 bases at V and 12 bases at J; junction bases unmatched: 24. The CDR3 DNA is TGTGCCACCAGAAACACCCCGGGACAGCATCCCCTGCCTTCTCAGTATTTT. Its translation is CATRNTPGQHPLPSQYF.

CDR3 loop: CASSQGWGLDQETQYF. In DNA, the CDR3 is TGTGCCAGCAGCCAAGGGTGGGGACTAGACCAAGAGACCCAGTACTTC. V gene TRBV4-2 combines with J gene TRBJ2-5; 8 positions match TRBD2. The J segment lost 0 bases and the V segment lost 1 base, leaving 4 bases of the junction unmatched. The CDR3 runs to 16 residues. The germline gives CDR1 LGHNA, CDR2 YNFKEQ.

The chain uses TRBV6-5 and TRBJ2-3; D gene ambiguous. Trimming shortened V by 4 bases and J by 2 bases, and 7 bases separated the two germline ends. This CDR3 contains 13 residues. CDR1 is MNHEY and CDR2 is SVGAGI in the germline V gene. The CDR3 region is CASSSVYTDTQYF. The CDR3 nucleotides read TGTGCCAGCAGTTCAGTTTACACAGATACGCAGTATTTT.

The chain couples TRBV5-1 to TRBJ2-2; possible D gene TRBD2, 5 bases. The germline V gene encodes CDR1 SGHRS and CDR2 YFSETQ. V was cut by 7 bases and J by 5 bases, with 9 bases left in between. CDR3 size: 12 residues. CDR3 sequence (DNA): TGCGCCAGCCACCCGGGGACCGGGGAGCTGTTTTTT. Its protein product is CASHPGTGELFF.

This chain joins TRBV15 and TRBJ2-2, with D possibly being TRBD1 or TRBD2 (5 bases each). This CDR3 has 14 residues. Germline V gene lookup returns CDR1 LNHNV and CDR2 YYDKDF (reference sequence). V lost 1 base and J 6 bases, leaving 9 bases between the germline ends. CDR3 loop: CATSRAGPPGELFF. The CDR3 DNA reads TGTGCCACCAGCAGAGCGGGACCCCCCGGGGAGCTGTTTTTT.

Only one count was recorded for this clone. J is TRBJ1-4 and V is TRBV19; 7 positions agree with TRBD1. The CDR3 is 15 residues long. CDR1 and CDR2 from the germline V gene are LNHDA and SQIVND (reference sequence). The V segment lost 6 bases and the J segment 3 bases; nucleotides outside the gene matches: 7. CDR3 protein: CASRGPTGPNEKLFF. The CDR3 nucleotides are TGTGCCAGTAGGGGCCCGACAGGGCCTAATGAAAAACTGTTTTTT.

This clone was counted between two and nine times. This chain joins TRBV6-5 and TRBJ2-7; the match to TRBD1 covers 7 bases. The CDR3 has 14 residues. From germline, CDR1 is MNHEY and CDR2 SVGAGI. The V segment lost 8 bases and the J segment 2 bases; nucleotides outside the gene matches: 9. The DNA for the CDR3 is TGTGCCAGCCGAACGACAGGGATGCCCTACGAGCAGTACTTC. Amino acids: CASRTTGMPYEQYF.

The genes are TRBV2 and TRBJ1-2; no clear D. The CDR3 consists of 11 residues. CDR1 and CDR2 from the germline V gene are SNHLY and FYNNEI. V lost 5 bases and J 5 bases, leaving 6 bases between the germline ends. CDR3 sequence: CASSLFYGYTF. The CDR3 coding sequence is TGTGCCAGCAGTCTCTTTTATGGCTACACCTTC.

V and J are TRBV4-3 and TRBJ1-2; no definite D call. V was clipped by 0 bases and J by 8 bases, with 16 bases between them. The germline gives CDR1 LGHNA, CDR2 YSLEER. The CDR3 is 15 amino acids. The CDR3 here is CASSQDLRHQRGYTF. The DNA for the CDR3 is TGCGCCAGCAGCCAAGACTTACGGCACCAAAGGGGCTACACCTTC.

This chain connects TRBV7-9 to TRBJ2-7, with 9 bases lining up with TRBD1. V shed 5 bases, J shed 3 bases, and the junction held 8 bases outside the gene matches. This CDR3 comprises 15 residues. CDR1 and CDR2 (germline): SEHNR, FQNEAQ (reference sequence). The CDR3 protein is CASSPLQGADYEQYF. The DNA of the CDR3 is TGTGCCAGCAGCCCGTTACAGGGGGCGGACTACGAGCAGTACTTC. The full variable domain, its missing parts supplied by reference TRBV7-9 and TRBJ2-7, is DTGVSQNPRHKITKRGQNVTFRCDPISEHNRLYWYRQTLGQGPEFLTYFQNEAQLEKSRLLSDRFSAERPKGSFSTLEIQRTEQGDSAMYLCASSPLQGADYEQYFGPGTRLTVT.

The chain couples TRBV6-5 to TRBJ1-2; 9 bases are a match to TRBD1. Trimming removed 6 bases from V and 7 bases from J; junction bases left unmatched: 3. CDR1 is MNHEY, CDR2 SVGAGI, per germline. CDR3 length: 12 residues. CDR3 in DNA: TGTGCCAGCAGAAGGGACAGGGCTGGCTACACCTTC. This gives the protein CASRRDRAGYTF.

This chain links TRBV5-6 with TRBJ2-3; D may be TRBD1 (6 bases). CDR3 size: 15 residues. Per germline, CDR1 SGHDT and CDR2 YYEEEE. V gave up 4 bases and J gave up 2 bases, with 14 bases separating them. The CDR3 here is CASSRQGFSTDTQYF. DNA for the CDR3: TGTGCCAGCAGCCGCCAGGGGTTCTCCACAGATACGCAGTATTTT.

This chain connects TRBV4-3 to TRBJ1-4; unclear D gene. The CDR3 runs to 16 residues. Deletions cut 0 bases from V and 8 bases from J, with 16 bases between. Germline V gene sequence: CDR1 LGHNA, CDR2 YSLEER. The CDR3, as DNA: TGCGCCAGCAGCCAAGAGGGCCTGGGAACGTACGAAAAACTGTTTTTT. Its translation is CASSQEGLGTYEKLFF.